The T cell receptor (beta chain) under discussion was sequenced for a study of Ad26.COV2.S vaccination and SARS-CoV-2 variants (dated by TCRdb to 2020 to 2023). Some background on the complete study: Donors in the vaccine arm were drawn from COV1001, a phase I-IIa trial of Ad26.COV2.S in healthy adults that was multicentre, randomized, double-blind and placebo-controlled. TCRbeta repertoire sequencing served as the tool for gauging how specific and how broad the SARS-CoV-2-reactive T cell receptors were following Ad26.COV2.S vaccination. Trial participants were randomized into five groups of five, in which low-dose or high-dose Ad26.COV2.S was given once or twice, or placebo was given on both occasions. A total of some 30 samples were included in the TCR-sequenced set, comprising some 20 Ad26.COV2.S vaccine recipients, 5 placebo recipients and 8 SARS-CoV-2 convalescent individuals. Ad26.COV2.S was administered intramuscularly at 5 x 10^10 or 1 x 10^11 viral particles, either as a single shot or as two shots given 56 days apart. Investigators remained blinded to trial group allocation during experiments and outcome assessment. What the study reported, not specific to this receptor: Non-spike TCR breadth was comparable between vaccine and placebo recipients, consistent with the vaccine containing only spike. The study lacked the statistical power to compare responses across vaccine doses or regimens. After vaccination, spike-specific CD8+ and CD4+ T cell responses were reported to show substantial breadth. The authors noted that the TCR breadth and depth analyses may have underestimated total T cell responses. Ad26.COV2.S recipients had higher spike-specific TCR breadth than placebo recipients (P = 0.0014).

Sample treatment or condition, as interpreted from the label and publication: some 20 received Ad26.COV2.S at low or high dose, single or two shots; about 5 received placebo; per-sample allocation not given. Repertoires of vaccine and placebo recipients were sequenced from samples collected on day 63 after the first injection. In Cohort 1b, 25 or so adults aged 18-55 years were enrolled at a single site in Boston, USA, between 29 July and 7 August 2020. Ad26.COV2.S was a replication-incompetent adenovirus type 26 vector that expressed a prefusion-stabilized SARS-CoV-2 spike protein derived from the original Wuhan strain. Remarks on this clone: The target of this receptor is not known. Qualities for individual bases were not recorded, and no much larger clone is one base off.

The immunoSEQ Assay was the method used to sequence TCRbeta CDR3 regions. After extraction, genomic DNA underwent amplification by bias-controlled multiplex PCR, followed by high-throughput sequencing. The source study handled its data this way. To quantify the absolute abundance of every unique TCRbeta CDR3 region, sequences were collapsed and filtered. T cell fraction was estimated by normalizing TCRbeta template counts to usable DNA, with usable DNA measured through amplification of reference genes found in all nucleated cells. Repertoire TCRs were annotated as SARS-CoV-2-specific by exact matching of V gene, CDR3 amino acid sequence and J gene to a known reactive TCR set. MIRA supplied the reference SARS-CoV-2 TCR set, which was filtered for enrichment in COVID-19-positive ImmuneCODE repertoires so that public or cross-reactive TCRs were removed. Using the MIRA antigens, annotated TCRs were further analysed by specific ORF or by position within an ORF. Depth was the summed frequency of annotated unique rearrangements, while breadth was defined as annotated unique rearrangements over total unique productive rearrangements. Two-sided Wilcoxon rank-sum tests were used to compare TCR breadth between groups. This immuneACCESS table, as held by TCRdb, lists in-frame sequences with V and J called but not all clones. Of the missing ones, under half trace to an unresolved V gene in checked studies; the others have no known cause. The V and J calls and clone size were taken over from that table, and D and trimming were inferred from the DNA. Present in this sample are roughly 400,000 clones, around nine tenths of which were seen just once. Of the sample, over 1.5% falls within the top ten clones.

V loses 1 base at its end and J loses 1 base; junction bases beyond the gene matches: 4. In the germline V gene (reference sequence), CDR1 corresponds to LGHDT and CDR2 to YNNKEL. From the cysteine through the phenylalanine, the CDR3 covers 15 amino acids. Here the CDR3 DNA is all that survives: 45 bases in frame from base 1. Sequencing used peripheral blood, obtained in a trial of Ad26.COV2.S vaccine versus placebo. The chain was built from TRBV3-1 (or the pseudogene TRBV3-2) and TRBJ2-7; the junction holds 7 bases that match TRBD2. This receptor was obtained from a person between 18 and 60 years old who received the Ad26.COV2.S COVID-19 vaccine or a placebo. This receptor carries the CDR3 CASSQAVGGSYEQYF. The sequence in DNA is TGTGCCAGCAGCCAAGCGGTGGGAGGGTCCTACGAGCAGTACTTC.